A single sample is the source of the 11 T cell receptor beta chains below, sequenced in a study of T cell responses to AZD1222 COVID-19 vaccine. Sequencing used immunoSEQ multiplex PCR; TCRdb keeps in-frame clones, though not all of them. Seen here are fewer than 90,000 clones, about nine tenths observed once, and the top ten hold less than 8.5%. The sample here was peripheral blood, taken 28 days after the second AZD1222 dose. These receptor sequences come from an adult who received the AZD1222 COVID-19 vaccine.

The chain recombines TRBV30 with TRBJ2-5, with D possibly TRBD2 on 8 matching bases. Germline CDR1 and CDR2: GTSNPN and SVGIG (reference sequence). The length of the CDR3 is 13 residues. Trimming pared 3 bases from V and 7 bases from J, leaving 15 bases between. CDR3 sequence: CAWSVREGATQYF. CDR3 DNA sequence: TGTGCCTGGAGCGTCCGGGAGGGGGCGACCCAGTACTTC.

This chain uses TRBV3-1 (or the pseudogene TRBV3-2) with TRBJ2-6, with no clear D. There are 14 residues in the CDR3. The germline V gene encodes CDR1 LGHDT and CDR2 YNNKEL (reference sequence). The ends were cut back, 2 bases at V and 2 bases at J, with 4 bases in the middle. The CDR3 loop reads CASSQKTGANVLTF. The CDR3 coding sequence is TGTGCCAGCAGCCAAAAAACTGGGGCCAACGTCCTGACTTTC.

This chain's CDR3 is CASSEGQGTLYGYTF. The CDR3 DNA is TGTGCCAGCAGTGAAGGACAGGGTACCCTCTATGGCTACACCTTC. V is TRBV6-1 and J is TRBJ1-2, with 7 bases lining up with TRBD1. The CDR3 contains 15 residues. J lost 4 bases, V lost 1 base, and 6 bases had no gene match. The germline CDR1 and CDR2 sequences are MNHNS and SASEGT.

This sequence joins TRBV10-3 and TRBJ2-1, with D hard to call. CDR1 ENHRY and CDR2 SYGVKD come from the germline V gene. The CDR3 runs to 14 residues. The V and J ends lost 10 bases and 6 bases respectively, with 19 bases between them. The CDR3 is CATFGESAANEQFF. In nucleotides, the CDR3 is TGTGCCACCTTCGGTGAGTCCGCGGCCAATGAGCAGTTCTTC.

J is TRBJ2-3 and V is TRBV5-1; TRBD1 matches 8 bases. Losses at the gene ends were 2 bases for V and 2 bases for J; bases not matched to a gene: 7. Germline CDR1 SGHRS, CDR2 YFSETQ. The CDR3 is 16 residues long. As DNA, the CDR3 is TGCGCCAGCAGCTTAAAGGACAGGGCCTACACAGATACGCAGTATTTT. This encodes CASSLKDRAYTDTQYF.

V usage is TRBV11-3 and J usage is TRBJ2-1, with 9 bases fitting TRBD2. Germline V gene data show CDR1 as SGHNT and CDR2 as YENEEA. This CDR3 has 16 residues. Trimming at V came to 5 bases and at J to 3 bases, leaving 8 bases not matched to a gene. The CDR3 coding sequence is TGTGCCAGCAGCCTCCAGACTAGCGGCGACTACAATGAGCAGTTCTTC. Residues: CASSLQTSGDYNEQFF. The full variable domain, with the rest looked up from reference TRBV11-3 and TRBJ2-1, is EAGVVQSPRYKIIEKKQPVAFWCNPISGHNTLYWYLQNLGQGPELLIRYENEEAVDDSQLPKDRFSAERLKGVDSTLKIQPAELGDSAVYLCASSLQTSGDYNEQFFGPGTRLTVL.

The chain combines TRBV3-1 (or the pseudogene TRBV3-2) with TRBJ1-1; unclear D gene. CDR1 and CDR2 (germline): LGHDT, YNNKEL (reference sequence). The CDR3 loop spans 14 amino acids. V lost 2 bases to trimming and J lost 5 bases, with 12 bases between them. The CDR3: CASSQTFSGTEAFF. The CDR3 region has the DNA TGTGCCAGCAGCCAAACCTTTTCGGGGACTGAAGCTTTCTTT.

V and J are TRBV7-9 and TRBJ1-1; weak D call: TRBD1 (6 bases). Trimming cost V 2 bases and J 3 bases, with 16 bases left between them. The CDR3 sequence is 16 residues long. CDR1 and CDR2 from the germline V gene are SEHNR and FQNEAQ (reference sequence). The CDR3 region has the DNA TGTGCCAGCAGCTTATTTACAGGACAGCCTGACACTGAAGCTTTCTTT. It specifies CASSLFTGQPDTEAFF.

CDR3 loop: CASSSGQKETQYF. DNA of the CDR3: TGTGCCAGCTCATCCGGACAGAAAGAGACCCAGTACTTC. The rearrangement links TRBV18 to TRBJ2-5; D perhaps matches TRBD1 (6 bases). V was clipped by 5 bases and J by 3 bases, with 10 bases between them. This CDR3 is built from 13 residues. In germline, CDR1 is KGHSH, CDR2 LQKENI. The full variable domain, with the rest looked up from reference TRBV18 and TRBJ2-5, is NAGVMQNPRHLVRRRGQEARLRCSPMKGHSHVYWYRQLPEEGLKFMVYLQKENIIDESGMPKERFSAEFPKEGPSILRIQQVVRGDSAAYFCASSSGQKETQYFGPGTRLLVL.

Only one count was recorded for this clone. The V gene is TRBV7-6, the J gene TRBJ2-3; 7 bases line up with TRBD1. V shed 5 bases, J shed 0 bases, and the junction held 11 bases outside the gene matches. Germline V gives CDR1 SGHVS, CDR2 FNYEAQ. The CDR3 spans 17 residues. The chain's CDR3 is CASSPTRTGYSTDTQYF. The DNA of the CDR3 is TGTGCCAGCAGCCCTACGAGGACAGGCTATAGCACAGATACGCAGTATTTT.

In DNA form, the CDR3 reads TGTGCCAGCACCGTGACACGGCCACGTAATTCACCCCTCCACTTT. Protein: CASTVTRPRNSPLHF. The chain joins TRBV6-5 to TRBJ1-6; no clear D. The CDR3 spans 15 residues. Between the trimmed V and J ends, which lost 7 bases and 6 bases, there was a span of 16 bases. CDR1 and CDR2 from the germline V gene are MNHEY and SVGAGI.